The next 6 T cell receptor beta chains were all read from a single sample in a study of T cells in Graves' hyperthyroidism and ophthalmopathy. Authors of the study amplified TCR beta CDR3 regions from RNA transcripts. TCR CDR3 regions were first amplified by RT-PCR with HTBI primers. TCRdb analysed the multiplex PCR reads with MiXCR anew, one entry per CDR3 protein. The sample records hundreds of thousands of distinct CDR3 sequences, around 21% being singletons. Sequenced: blood. The receptors originated from a young man with Graves' ophthalmopathy.

This clonotype was recorded a few times. The chain is built from TRBV9 and TRBJ2-3; 13 bases agree with TRBD2. V gave up 3 bases and J gave up 2 bases; unmatched junction bases: 9. This CDR3 spans 18 amino acids. CDR1 SGDLS and CDR2 YYNGEE come from the germline V gene. Here the CDR3 reads CASSARTSGRPFTDTQYF. In nucleotides, the CDR3 is TGTGCCAGCAGCGCCCGGACTAGCGGGAGACCCTTCACAGATACGCAGTATTTT.

V usage is TRBV24-1 and J usage is TRBJ2-5; D gene unclear. The V and J ends lost 4 bases and 0 bases respectively, with 5 bases between them. The CDR3 loop spans 13 amino acids. CDR1 is KGHDR, CDR2 SFDVKD, per germline. The CDR3 coding sequence is TGTGCCACCAGTGAGGGATACCAAGAGACCCAGTACTTC. It translates to CATSEGYQETQYF.

The V and J genes are TRBV4-1 and TRBJ2-7; 10 positions match TRBD1. CDR1 MGHRA and CDR2 YSYEKL come from the germline V gene. CDR3 length: 14 amino acids. With V trimmed by 4 bases and J by 5 bases, 5 bases remained unmatched. DNA of the CDR3: TGCGCCAGCAGCCTAGGGACAGGGGAAGACGAGCAGTACTTC. Protein sequence: CASSLGTGEDEQYF.

The chain employs TRBV2 and TRBJ2-3; 14 bases are a match to TRBD2. The CDR3 consists of 16 residues. Germline assignment: CDR1 SNHLY and CDR2 FYNNEI. The junction had 4 bases not matched to a gene; V was cut back by 6 bases and J by 2 bases. CDR3 sequence: CASRGLAGDPTDTQYF. The CDR3 DNA follows: TGTGCCAGCAGGGGACTAGCGGGAGACCCCACAGATACGCAGTATTTT.

This clonotype came up many times. This chain joins TRBV30 and TRBJ1-1; D is undetermined. With 3 bases removed from V and 1 base from J, the gap between germline ends came to 9 bases. This CDR3 has 13 amino acids. Germline V gives CDR1 GTSNPN, CDR2 SVGIG (reference sequence). For the CDR3, the DNA is TGTGCCTGGAGCCAGAGTAAGAACACTGAAGCTTTCTTT. Its protein is CAWSQSKNTEAFF.

Ten or more counts support this clonotype. V usage is TRBV2 and J usage is TRBJ2-3; 8 positions match TRBD2. V dropped 6 bases and J dropped 2; count of bases not matched to a gene: 4. The CDR3 runs 14 residues. Germline V gene data show CDR1 as SNHLY and CDR2 as FYNNEI. As DNA, the CDR3 is TGTGCCAGCAGGAGACTAGCGAACACAGATACGCAGTATTTT. This sequence encodes CASRRLANTDTQYF.